This T cell receptor (beta chain) stems from a study of cytomegalovirus exposure and HLA in healthy donors. Study-level findings and limits: A later examination showed that TCR association rates differed by HLA locus, with DRB1 most and HLA-C fewest. An assumption of roughly uniform sequencing depth across donors underlay the presence/absence analyses.

Amplification used 60 Vbeta primers and 13 Jbeta primers. TCRdb's table, derived via immunoSEQ multiplex PCR, lists solely in-frame clones and lacks some. Seen here are under 200,000 clones, 80% to 90% observed once, and the top ten hold 1.5% to 2%. Turning to this clone: Its specificity is unknown. Distinct nucleotide sequences in the sample also encode this CDR3.

The V gene lost 2 bases and the J gene lost 2 bases, with 12 bases spanning the gap. This CDR3 spans 15 amino acids. Germline values: CDR1 MDHEN, CDR2 SYDVKM. The rearrangement links TRBV28 to TRBJ1-1; D unresolved. The specimen was PBMCs. This receptor was obtained from a man between 40 and 49 years old in good health and CMV-seropositive. The CDR3 is CASSLLSGGNTEAFF. The CDR3 region has the DNA TGTGCCAGCAGTTTACTTTCCGGAGGTAACACTGAAGCTTTCTTT.